Listed below are T cell receptor beta chains from one sample, sequenced in a study of blood T cell repertoires in COVID-19. TCRdb's table, derived via immunoSEQ multiplex PCR, lists solely in-frame clones and lacks some. The sample has roughly 230,000 clones; approximately 85% are singletons. The sequencing sample was made of peripheral blood. Receptors were obtained from a man in his forties with acute or convalescent COVID-19. Each CDR3 is given with its conserved first and last residue. D genes are given only for firm matches. For some rows the clone size is stated as once, few or many, or as a class when expanded; others skip it.

cdr3_nt: TGCGCCAGCAGCTCCGGGACAGGGTGGCAGTTCTTC
cdr3_aa: CASSSGTGWQFF
d_call: TRBD1
clone_size: NA
v_call: TRBV5-1
j_call: TRBJ2-1

cdr3_nt: TGTGCCAGCAGTTACGCAGGCGGGACAGAATTCTACGAGCAGTACTTC
cdr3_aa: CASSYAGGTEFYEQYF
d_call: NA
clone_size: NA
v_call: TRBV6-7
j_call: TRBJ2-7

cdr3_nt: TGTGCCAGCAGTTCTATCTTAGCGGGCCGCACAGATACGCAGTATTTT
cdr3_aa: CASSSILAGRTDTQYF
d_call: TRBD2
clone_size: NA
v_call: TRBV7-6
j_call: TRBJ2-3

cdr3_nt: TGTGCCAGCAGCGTAGCCGAAGCGGGGGGGCAAAATACGCAGTATTTT
cdr3_aa: CASSVAEAGGQNTQYF
d_call: TRBD2
clone_size: NA
v_call: TRBV9
j_call: TRBJ2-3

cdr3_nt: TGTGCCAGCAGCTTATATGGGACAGAATACAATGAGCAGTTCTTC
cdr3_aa: CASSLYGTEYNEQFF
d_call: TRBD1
clone_size: NA
v_call: TRBV7-2
j_call: TRBJ2-1

cdr3_nt: TGTGCCAGCAGCTTGAACGGTTACTACAATGAGCAGTTCTTC
cdr3_aa: CASSLNGYYNEQFF
d_call: NA
clone_size: NA
v_call: TRBV7-3
j_call: TRBJ2-1

cdr3_nt: TGCGCCAGCGGAGACCGACGGAACACTGAAGCTTTCTTT
cdr3_aa: CASGDRRNTEAFF
d_call: NA
clone_size: NA
v_call: TRBV5-1
j_call: TRBJ1-1

cdr3_nt: TGCGCCAGCAGCTTGGAGGCCCAGGGGATGAACACTGAAGCTTTCTTT
cdr3_aa: CASSLEAQGMNTEAFF
d_call: NA
clone_size: NA
v_call: TRBV5-1
j_call: TRBJ1-1

cdr3_nt: TGTGCCAGCTCACCACAACAACGGGATCAGCCCCAGCATTTT
cdr3_aa: CASSPQQRDQPQHF
d_call: NA
clone_size: NA
v_call: TRBV18
j_call: TRBJ1-5

cdr3_nt: TGTGCCAGCAGCTCAGCAGAGACAGGGATGAGTGGCTACACCTTC
cdr3_aa: CASSSAETGMSGYTF
d_call: TRBD1
clone_size: few
v_call: TRBV7-9
j_call: TRBJ1-2

cdr3_nt: TGTGCCAGCAGTTTATATCCGCGGGGGGGCACCTACGAGCAGTACTTC
cdr3_aa: CASSLYPRGGTYEQYF
d_call: TRBD2
clone_size: NA
v_call: TRBV27
j_call: TRBJ2-7

cdr3_nt: TGTGCCAGCAGCCAAACCCCGCGGCACGCAGATACGCAGTATTTT
cdr3_aa: CASSQTPRHADTQYF
d_call: NA
clone_size: NA
v_call: TRBV5-4
j_call: TRBJ2-3

cdr3_nt: TGTGCCAGCAGCCGGCGTCAGGGCTTATATGGCTACACCTTC
cdr3_aa: CASSRRQGLYGYTF
d_call: NA
clone_size: NA
v_call: TRBV5-4
j_call: TRBJ1-2

cdr3_nt: TGTGCCAGTAGTCAACAGGGGGCTGTCAACTATGGCTACACCTTC
cdr3_aa: CASSQQGAVNYGYTF
d_call: TRBD1
clone_size: NA
v_call: TRBV19
j_call: TRBJ1-2

cdr3_nt: TGTGCCAGCAGCCAAGATGGGGGGGAGAAGGACACTGAAGCTTTCTTT
cdr3_aa: CASSQDGGEKDTEAFF
d_call: NA
clone_size: NA
v_call: TRBV14
j_call: TRBJ1-1